This is a list of T cell receptor beta chains from one sample in a study of blood T cells in healthy people across ages. TCRdb ran MiXCR on the 5' RACE reads and lists one entry per CDR3 protein. The sample has fewer than 950,000 distinct CDR3 sequences; roughly 50% are singletons. The source material was blood. These receptors originate from a man at least 80 years old in good health. Each CDR3 is given with its conserved first and last residue.

TRBV29-1	TRBJ1-5	CSVGKGSQPQHF
TRBV2	TRBJ2-1	CASSDFEDFLFYNEQFF
TRBV5-1	TRBJ1-2	CASSLGTRTYGYTF
TRBV6-1	TRBJ2-3	CASSESGQGHRYAYF
TRBV20-1	TRBJ2-5	CSAAQTQYF
TRBV28	TRBJ1-6	CASSLSGTGNYRSPLHF
TRBV21-1	-	CASKGPGQGDEQYF
TRBV20-1	TRBJ2-4	CSARDGQGAREQYF
TRBV6-1	TRBJ2-1	CASSEAGPVGYNEQFF
TRBV2	TRBJ1-4	CASSGRQAATNEKLFF
TRBV2	TRBJ2-1	CASRSWTSGNYNEQFF
TRBV2	TRBJ1-3	CASRDDGAPTGNTIYF
TRBV12-3/TRBV12-4	TRBJ2-1	CASILGAFSYNEQFF
TRBV6-2/TRBV6-3	TRBJ2-5	CASSKLGVAGGEQYF
TRBV12-5	TRBJ1-2	CASGSHGDRGRYGCTF
TRBV12-3/TRBV12-4	TRBJ2-3	CASSHVLEDTQYF
TRBV7-2	TRBJ1-5	CASSLGGIASSQPQHF
TRBV7-9	TRBJ2-7	CASSLASGVGSYEQYF
TRBV20-1	TRBJ2-3	CSARFTGSPDTQYF
TRBV18	TRBJ2-3	CASSPTVTDTQYF
TRBV12-3/TRBV12-4	TRBJ2-1	CASRPDRGDEQFF
TRBV7-6	TRBJ2-4	CASSLGTSVREQYF
TRBV9	TRBJ2-1	CASSVASGVGNEQFF
TRBV2	TRBJ1-2	CASTWERRSLYGYTF
TRBV5-1	TRBJ2-4	CASSHGQGNVQYF
TRBV28	TRBJ2-7	CASSSSAGPGVRYEQYF
TRBV3-1	TRBJ2-3	CASSQERRLVTDTQYF
TRBV28	TRBJ1-5	CASSFPQGGNQPQHF
TRBV27	TRBJ2-3	CASSLLAPRNTDTQYF
TRBV6-2/TRBV6-3	TRBJ2-3	CASSYSTGVGTDTQYF
TRBV29-1	TRBJ2-1	CSARLAGGREQFF
TRBV20-1	TRBJ2-1	CSAALPGQFNEQFF
TRBV6-1	-	CASSKTFRGLYEQYF
TRBV6-1	TRBJ2-1	CASSLARHSEQFF
TRBV12-3/TRBV12-4	TRBJ1-2	CASSLSAGNYGYTF
TRBV29-1	TRBJ1-1	CSGELNTEAFF
TRBV18	TRBJ1-5	CASSGQGMDQPQHF
TRBV3-1	TRBJ2-7	CASSQGRGLVMVYEQYF
TRBV24-1	TRBJ1-2	CATSEDRDGVGYTF
TRBV4-1	TRBJ2-1	CASSQDVTGPYNEQFF
TRBV29-1	TRBJ1-1	CSAESWFRGANTEAFF
TRBV7-6	-	CASSLAFAGSGFETQYF
TRBV14	TRBJ2-6	CASSPKGGSGANVPTF
TRBV5-1	-	CASRRGTLYEQYF
TRBV6-2/TRBV6-3	TRBJ1-2	CASSWDGRMGNYGYTF
TRBV6-2/TRBV6-3	TRBJ2-7	CASNRPGLAYYEQYF
TRBV10-3	TRBJ2-7	CAISAGSGLGEQYF
TRBV7-3	TRBJ2-1	CASSVTSGAGDEQFF
TRBV10-3	TRBJ2-5	CAISGRARPDRGRVETQYF
TRBV20-1	TRBJ2-3	CSAPRDSGRDPSTDTQYF